What follows is one TCR beta chain and its context. Its antigen is unknown. Germline V gene lookup returns CDR1 MNHEY and CDR2 SMNVEV (reference sequence). The CDR3 consists of 15 residues. V gave up 3 bases and J gave up 5 bases; unmatched junction bases: 7. Use of 60 Vbeta and 13 Jbeta primers characterized the PCR. Method: immunoSEQ multiplex PCR; TCRdb's copy keeps in-frame clones and lacks some. Of roughly 150,000 clones listed, approximately 73% are singletons. This record comes from a study of cytomegalovirus exposure and HLA in healthy donors. Study-wide results and caveats: Later analysis identified a missense DCLRE1C variant that was linked to TCR beta V- and J-gene trimming.

The receptor was derived from a woman in her late teens or twenties in good health and CMV-seropositive. What was sequenced was PBMCs. The V and J genes are TRBV27 and TRBJ2-7, with TRBD2 identical over 10 bases. CDR3 loop: CASSFSSGGANEQYF. The CDR3 DNA reads TGTGCCAGCAGTTTTTCGAGCGGGGGGGCGAACGAGCAGTACTTC.